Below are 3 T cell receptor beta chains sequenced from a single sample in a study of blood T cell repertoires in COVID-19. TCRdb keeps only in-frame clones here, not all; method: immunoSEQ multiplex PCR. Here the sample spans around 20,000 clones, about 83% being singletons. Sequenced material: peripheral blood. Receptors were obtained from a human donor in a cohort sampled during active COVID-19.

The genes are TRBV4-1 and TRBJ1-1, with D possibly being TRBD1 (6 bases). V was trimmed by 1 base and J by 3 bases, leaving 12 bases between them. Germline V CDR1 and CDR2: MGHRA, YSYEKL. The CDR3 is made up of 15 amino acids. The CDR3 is CASSQGAGVDTEAFF. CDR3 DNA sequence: TGCGCCAGCAGCCAAGGGGCAGGGGTGGACACTGAAGCTTTCTTT.

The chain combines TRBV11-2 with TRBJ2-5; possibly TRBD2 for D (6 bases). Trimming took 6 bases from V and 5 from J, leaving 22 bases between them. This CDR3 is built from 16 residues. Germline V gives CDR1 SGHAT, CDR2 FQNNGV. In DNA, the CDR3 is TGTGCCAGCAGTTTCTCGGGACTCGACTCCTTGGAGACCCAGTACTTC. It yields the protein CASSFSGLDSLETQYF.

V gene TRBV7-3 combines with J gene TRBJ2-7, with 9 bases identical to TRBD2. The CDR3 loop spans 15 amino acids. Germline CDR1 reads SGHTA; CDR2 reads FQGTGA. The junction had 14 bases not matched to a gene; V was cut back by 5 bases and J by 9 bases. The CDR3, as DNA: TGTGCCAGCAGCCCCATAGGGGGTAGCGGGAGCGGGCAGTACTTC. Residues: CASSPIGGSGSGQYF.